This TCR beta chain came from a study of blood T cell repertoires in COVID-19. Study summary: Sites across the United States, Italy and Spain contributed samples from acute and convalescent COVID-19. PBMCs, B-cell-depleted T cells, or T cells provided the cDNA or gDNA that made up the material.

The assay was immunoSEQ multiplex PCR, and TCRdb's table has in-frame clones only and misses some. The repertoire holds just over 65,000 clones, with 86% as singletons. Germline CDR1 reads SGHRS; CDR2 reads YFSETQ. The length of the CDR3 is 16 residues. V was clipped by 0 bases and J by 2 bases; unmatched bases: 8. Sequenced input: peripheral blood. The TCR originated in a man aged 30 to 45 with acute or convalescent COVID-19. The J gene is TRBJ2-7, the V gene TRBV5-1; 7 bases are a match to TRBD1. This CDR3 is CASSLGWTGLAYEQYF. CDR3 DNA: TGCGCCAGCAGCTTGGGTTGGACAGGTTTAGCCTACGAGCAGTACTTC.